A selection of T cell receptor beta chains follows, all from one sample in a study of blood T cell repertoires in COVID-19. Sequencing was performed with immunoSEQ multiplex PCR; in TCRdb, only in-frame clones are kept and a portion is missing. This sample yields 140,000 to 150,000 clones, of which about 80% are seen a single time; 3% to 4.5% belongs to the top ten. The sequenced sample was peripheral blood. These receptors were taken from a man aged 70-80 years who had recovered from COVID-19. Each CDR3 is given with its conserved first and last residue. The D gene is left open where the match is weak. A clone size is listed for some rows: how often the clone was seen (once, few, many), or a class if it is expanded.

size	J	D	V	DNA	CDR3
NA	TRBJ2-5	TRBD1	TRBV5-6	TGTGCCAGCAGCTTGAGTACACAGGGGAAGATCGCAGAGACCCAGTACTTC	CASSLSTQGKIAETQYF
NA	TRBJ2-7	NA	TRBV27	TGTGCCAGCAGTTTAAAGGGGCTGTCCTACGAGCAGTACTTC	CASSLKGLSYEQYF
NA	TRBJ1-5	NA	TRBV6-5	TGTGCCAGCAGTAGACAGCGCAATCAGCCCCAGCATTTT	CASSRQRNQPQHF
NA	TRBJ1-2	NA	TRBV29-1	TGCAGCGTTCTCCCACAGGGCGAGGATGGCTACACCTTC	CSVLPQGEDGYTF
once	TRBJ2-7	TRBD2	TRBV28	TGTGCCAGCTATAGGTTCGGGAGGTCGGAGCAGTACTTC	CASYRFGRSEQYF
NA	TRBJ1-6	NA	TRBV4-1	TGCGCCAGCAGCCAAGAGGAGGGTACCTATAATTCACCCCTCCACTTT	CASSQEEGTYNSPLHF
once	TRBJ2-7	TRBD2	TRBV30	TGTGCCTGGAGTCTTAGCGGGAGGGGGTACGAGCAGTACTTC	CAWSLSGRGYEQYF
few	TRBJ2-1	NA	TRBV7-3	TGTGCCAGCAGCTTAATCCAGGGCTCCTACAATGAGCAGTTCTTC	CASSLIQGSYNEQFF
NA	TRBJ2-2	TRBD2	TRBV18	TGTGCCAGCTCATCACTAGCGGGGAACACCGGGGAGCTGTTTTTT	CASSSLAGNTGELFF
NA	TRBJ2-5	TRBD1	TRBV6-5	TGTGCCAGCAGTTCCGGGACAGGCGGCGAGACCCAGTACTTC	CASSSGTGGETQYF
NA	TRBJ1-5	NA	TRBV30	TGTGCCTGGAGCTCAGAGGGATATCAGCCCCAGCATTTT	CAWSSEGYQPQHF
NA	TRBJ2-7	NA	TRBV6-5	TGTGCCAGCAGTTACTCGAACCCGGGGGAGTCGTACGAGCAGTACTTC	CASSYSNPGESYEQYF
NA	TRBJ2-6	TRBD1	TRBV29-1	TGCAGCGTCGGGACAGGCCACTCTGGGGCCAACGTCCTGACTTTC	CSVGTGHSGANVLTF
NA	TRBJ2-5	TRBD2	TRBV7-8	TGTGCCAGCCACGACGGGGGGACCCAAGAGACCCAGTACTTC	CASHDGGTQETQYF
NA	TRBJ2-5	TRBD2	TRBV3-1/TRBV3-2	TGTGCCAGCAGGGCGGGGGTAGCGGAACAAGAGACCCAGTACTTC	CASRAGVAEQETQYF
NA	TRBJ2-5	NA	TRBV10-3	TGTGCCATCAGGGGGCTCGTTCAAGAGACCCAGTACTTC	CAIRGLVQETQYF
once	TRBJ2-7	NA	TRBV6-6	TGTGCCAGCAGTCTGGGAGGTAGCGTCTACGAGCAGTACTTC	CASSLGGSVYEQYF
NA	TRBJ2-1	TRBD2	TRBV15	TGTGCCACCAGCCCGCTAGCGGGTTCCCACAATGAGCAGTTCTTC	CATSPLAGSHNEQFF
NA	TRBJ1-2	NA	TRBV29-1	TGCAGCGTTGAATGGGGAGAGGGCTATGGCTACACCTTC	CSVEWGEGYGYTF
NA	TRBJ1-4	TRBD1	TRBV9	TGTGCCAGCAGCGTAGACGTGCCGGGACAGGGGGCGGTTGGGTACGGTAATGAAAAACTGTTTTTT	CASSVDVPGQGAVGYGNEKLFF
NA	TRBJ1-3	NA	TRBV19	TGTGCCAGTAGTACGGGCTCTGGAAACACCATATATTTT	CASSTGSGNTIYF
NA	TRBJ2-7	TRBD2	TRBV10-1	TGCGCCAGCACCTCCGCCTGGCGGGAGGACGCCTACGAGCAGTACTTC	CASTSAWREDAYEQYF
NA	TRBJ2-7	TRBD1	TRBV3-1/TRBV3-2	TGTGCCAGCAGCCAAGATACAGGGGGCTACGAGCAGTACTTC	CASSQDTGGYEQYF
NA	TRBJ1-5	NA	TRBV9	TGTGCCAGCAGCCCAGACAACGGCAATCAGCCCCAGCATTTT	CASSPDNGNQPQHF
NA	TRBJ2-2	TRBD1	TRBV7-8	TGTGCCAGCAGCCGCCAGGGGGCTAGGAACACCGGGGAGCTGTTTTTT	CASSRQGARNTGELFF
NA	TRBJ2-4	NA	TRBV29-1	TGCAGCGCCCGTAAAAGGGGCATTCAGTACTTC	CSARKRGIQYF
once	TRBJ1-2	NA	TRBV5-1	TGCGCCAGCAGCCCCCAGACAGTGGATGGCTACACCTTC	CASSPQTVDGYTF
few	TRBJ1-1	NA	TRBV19	TGTGCCAGTAGTAAGGAGAGGGTCACTGAAGCTTTCTTT	CASSKERVTEAFF
NA	TRBJ2-7	NA	TRBV30	TGTGCCTGGGCACCCTCCGGGGTCTACGAGCAGTACTTC	CAWAPSGVYEQYF
NA	TRBJ2-1	NA	TRBV27	TGTGCCAGCACAATAGGGGGAGGGCAGCATGAGCAGTTCTTC	CASTIGGGQHEQFF
NA	TRBJ1-2	TRBD1	TRBV7-2	TGTGCCAGCAGCTCAGGACAGGGTAGATTCGGCTACACCTTC	CASSSGQGRFGYTF
few	TRBJ2-3	NA	TRBV30	TGTGCCTGGAGTGAAGCGGGTTCCACAGATACGCAGTATTTT	CAWSEAGSTDTQYF
few	TRBJ1-2	NA	TRBV3-1/TRBV3-2	TGTGCCAGCAGCCAAGAACAGTTAAGTGGCTACACCTTC	CASSQEQLSGYTF
NA	TRBJ2-7	NA	TRBV19	TGTGCCAGTAGTCCAGGGTCCACCTCCTACGAGCAGTACTTC	CASSPGSTSYEQYF
NA	TRBJ1-1	NA	TRBV11-2	TGTGCCAGCAGCTTAGACTCCGGGGGTGCAGCTTTCTTT	CASSLDSGGAAFF
NA	TRBJ2-3	TRBD1	TRBV15	TGTGCCACCAGCAGCATCCGGGACAGGGTTCGGGGCACAGATACGCAGTATTTT	CATSSIRDRVRGTDTQYF
once	TRBJ2-1	TRBD2	TRBV29-1	TGCAGTTCTCTGGCGGGAGGGCCCCACAATGAGCAGTTCTTC	CSSLAGGPHNEQFF
few	TRBJ2-7	NA	TRBV6-5	TGTGCCAGCAGTCCGCCTAGCGTGAAGTACTTC	CASSPPSVKYF
NA	TRBJ1-4	NA	TRBV4-1	TGCGCCAGCAGCCGGGACGCAGGGAGGTCGGGTGAAAAACTGTTTTTT	CASSRDAGRSGEKLFF
NA	TRBJ1-6	TRBD1	TRBV5-1	TGCGCCAGCAGCACAACCGGGACAGTGGAATCACCCCTCCACTTT	CASSTTGTVESPLHF
NA	TRBJ2-2	NA	TRBV5-5	TGTGCCAGCAGATTCCTCGGACGGGAACGAGGCGGGGAGCTGTTTTTT	CASRFLGRERGGELFF
NA	TRBJ2-7	NA	TRBV3-1/TRBV3-2	TGTGCCAGCAGCCTCAAGGAGATTGGAGCTCACGAGCAGTACTTC	CASSLKEIGAHEQYF
NA	TRBJ2-7	NA	TRBV12-5	TGTGCTAGTGGTTTGGTAGGGGAAGGAACCCACGAGCAGTACTTC	CASGLVGEGTHEQYF
NA	TRBJ2-6	NA	TRBV5-6	TGTGCCAGCAGCGCGCGAGTTGCTGGGGCCAACGTCCTGACTTTC	CASSARVAGANVLTF
NA	TRBJ1-1	NA	TRBV27	TGTGCCAGCAGATCGGGGGGATCCACGGATGCTTTCTTT	CASRSGGSTDAFF
NA	TRBJ2-1	TRBD1	TRBV5-1	TGCGCCAGCAGCTTTAGAGGACAGGGGCCCAATGAGCAGTTCTTC	CASSFRGQGPNEQFF
NA	TRBJ2-7	TRBD2	TRBV10-2	TGCGCCAGCAGGACTAGCGGGAGGATCTCCTACGAGCAGTACTTC	CASRTSGRISYEQYF
NA	TRBJ2-3	NA	TRBV7-9	TGTGCCAGCAGCTTAGCGCGGGCCATTGGAGACTTCACAGATACGCAGTATTTT	CASSLARAIGDFTDTQYF
few	TRBJ2-7	NA	TRBV27	TGTGCCAGCGCCGGCGGCAGCTCCTACGAGCAGTACTTC	CASAGGSSYEQYF
NA	TRBJ1-1	TRBD1	TRBV4-3	TGCGCCAGCAGCCAACGACAGGGATGGGCTGAAGCTTTCTTT	CASSQRQGWAEAFF
NA	TRBJ1-5	NA	TRBV30	TGTGCCTGGAGTGTACTATCGGGGTATGGCAATCAGCCCCAGCATTTT	CAWSVLSGYGNQPQHF
NA	TRBJ2-2	TRBD1	TRBV27	TGTGCCAGCAGCCCGGGTGACAGGGTCCTCGGCGGGGAGCTGTTTTTT	CASSPGDRVLGGELFF
once	TRBJ1-3	NA	TRBV25-1	TGTGCCAGCAGTGATACTGGAAACACCATATATTTT	CASSDTGNTIYF
NA	TRBJ2-7	NA	TRBV18	TGTGCCAGCTCACCCGATAGCTCCTACGAGCAGTACTTC	CASSPDSSYEQYF
NA	TRBJ2-7	TRBD2	TRBV5-1	TGCGCCAGCAGCAGTAGCGGGAGCCCCCCGCAGTACTTC	CASSSSGSPPQYF
NA	TRBJ1-6	TRBD1	TRBV19	TGTGCCAGTTCCGACAGGGCCTCCTATAATTCACCCCTCCACTTT	CASSDRASYNSPLHF
NA	TRBJ1-1	TRBD1	TRBV18	TGTGCCAGCTCACCATCCGACAGGGGATGGACTGAAGCTTTCTTT	CASSPSDRGWTEAFF
NA	TRBJ2-2	NA	TRBV9	TGTGCCAGCAGCCCCAGCGGAACCAACACCGGGGAGCTGTTTTTT	CASSPSGTNTGELFF
NA	TRBJ2-7	NA	TRBV7-8	TGTGCCAGCAGCTTCCGGAGGGCGACCGAGCAGTACTTC	CASSFRRATEQYF